One and the same sample provided the 2 T cell receptor beta chains below, sequenced in a study of identifying expanded T cells in peripheral blood. Measured with immunoSEQ multiplex PCR; TCRdb has only the in-frame clones, and not every one. The sample has 45,000 to 60,000 clones; around 86% are singletons. The material sequenced was blood. The receptors come from a person aged 18 to 75 in good health.

This clone appeared a single time. The rearrangement links TRBV19 to TRBJ1-5, with 9 nucleotides matching TRBD1. Trimming removed 4 bases from V and 0 bases from J; junction bases left unmatched: 4. The CDR3 spans 16 residues. The germline V gene encodes CDR1 LNHDA and CDR2 SQIVND (reference sequence). This chain's CDR3 is CASSTHRGLSNQPQHF. The CDR3, as DNA: TGTGCCAGTAGTACTCACAGGGGGCTTAGCAATCAGCCCCAGCATTTT.

The chain employs TRBV6-5 and TRBJ2-7, with unresolved D. Germline assignment: CDR1 MNHEY and CDR2 SVGAGI. The CDR3 has 13 residues. Trimming left V 6 bases short and J 6 bases short, with 15 bases between. The CDR3: CASSSTGPGEQYF. CDR3 sequence (DNA): TGTGCCAGCAGCTCGACCGGACCTGGCGAGCAGTACTTC.